The sequence of this TCR beta chain was determined in a study of early T cells in non-severe SARS-CoV-2 infection. Each single cDNA molecule received a unique molecular identifier. TCRdb analysed the 5' RACE reads with MiXCR anew, one entry per CDR3 protein. The data show 70,000 or so distinct CDR3 sequences, with roughly a tenth seen just once and approximately 8% held by the top ten. This clonotype appeared many times. Sequencing was performed on whole blood, taken at baseline. This TCR came from an adult who was a healthcare worker with PCR-confirmed SARS-CoV-2 infection or an uninfected control (not recorded which).

The CDR3 DNA sequence: TGTGCCAGCAGTGGGCAGACCCCCGATACGCAGTATTTT. As protein: CASSGQTPDTQYF. The V gene is TRBV5-6, the J gene TRBJ2-3; no clear D. The CDR3 totals 13 residues. Germline CDR1 is SGHDT and CDR2 is YYEEEE. V lost 5 bases and J lost 6, with 13 bases in between.